This passage covers 9 T cell receptor beta chains from one sample sequenced in a study of cytomegalovirus exposure and HLA in healthy donors. Use of 60 Vbeta and 13 Jbeta primers characterized the PCR. The data were produced by immunoSEQ multiplex PCR, yet TCRdb's version contains in-frame clones alone and is incomplete. This sample yields about 94,000 clones, of which approximately 7.6% are seen a single time; roughly 2% belongs to the top ten. The sequenced sample consisted of PBMCs. These receptors came from a man between 45 and 60 years old in good health and CMV-seronegative.

This clone was counted a few times. The gene calls are TRBV5-1 and TRBJ2-7; D ambiguous. V was cut by 0 bases and J by 0 bases, with 7 bases left in between. The V gene's germline CDR1 is SGHRS and CDR2 YFSETQ. The CDR3 extends over 14 amino acids. CDR3 DNA sequence: TGCGCCAGCAGCTTGGGGCCGGGCTCCTACGAGCAGTACTTC. Translated, it gives CASSLGPGSYEQYF. The full variable domain, rest sourced from reference TRBV5-1 and TRBJ2-7, is KAGVTQTPRYLIKTRGQQVTLSCSPISGHRSVSWYQQTPGQGLQFLFEYFSETQRNKGNFPGRFSGRQFSNSRSEMNVSTLELGDSALYLCASSLGPGSYEQYFGPGTRLTVT.

This clone was counted only a few times. The chain is built from TRBV28 and TRBJ2-7; 8 positions match TRBD1. Germline assignment: CDR1 MDHEN and CDR2 SYDVKM. The CDR3 consists of 15 residues. V lost 7 bases to trimming and J lost 0 bases; unmatched junction nucleotides: 8. The CDR3 nucleotides read TGTGCCAGCACCGCTAGGGACAGGAGCTCCTACGAGCAGTACTTC. Its translation: CASTARDRSSYEQYF.

This clone showed up just a few times. DNA for the CDR3: TGTGCCAGCAGTTTCCAGGGAAGATATTCCTACGAGCAGTACTTC. This translates into CASSFQGRYSYEQYF. The gene calls are TRBV28 and TRBJ2-7, with D possibly being TRBD1 (5 bases). Germline lookup yields CDR1 MDHEN and CDR2 SYDVKM. This CDR3 is 15 amino acids long. V was pared by 3 bases and J by 1 base, with 13 bases between. Drawing the rest from reference TRBV28 and TRBJ2-7, the complete variable domain is DVKVTQSSRYLVKRTGEKVFLECVQDMDHENMFWYRQDPGLGLRLIYFSYDVKMKEKGDIPEGYSVSREKKERFSLILESASTNQTSMYLCASSFQGRYSYEQYFGPGTRLTVT.

This clone was counted only a few times. J is TRBJ2-7 and V is TRBV19; 7 nucleotides line up with TRBD1. This CDR3 has 15 amino acids. V lost 5 bases and J lost 2; bases outside the gene matches: 9. Germline V lookup: CDR1 LNHDA, CDR2 SQIVND (reference sequence). The CDR3 DNA is TGTGCCAGTAGTGGGAAAGGGACAGTTACCTACGAGCAGTACTTC. It codes for CASSGKGTVTYEQYF. Full variable domain (missing parts from reference TRBV19 and TRBJ2-7): DGGITQSPKYLFRKEGQNVTLSCEQNLNHDAMYWYRQDPGQGLRLIYYSQIVNDFQKGDIAEGYSVSREKKESFPLTVTSAQKNPTAFYLCASSGKGTVTYEQYFGPGTRLTVT.

The chain carries TRBV29-1 and TRBJ2-7; the D is unclear. The CDR3 length is 13 residues. V was trimmed by 0 bases and J by 5 bases, leaving 11 bases between them. CDR1 SQVTM and CDR2 ANQGSEA come from the germline V gene. CDR3 protein: CSVEDWVGNEQYF. The CDR3 DNA reads TGCAGCGTTGAAGATTGGGTGGGCAACGAGCAGTACTTC.

This clone showed up just a few times. The chain links TRBV27 to TRBJ1-5; D remains unclear. The V and J ends lost 3 bases and 4 bases respectively, with 10 bases between them. In germline, CDR1 is MNHEY, CDR2 SMNVEV (reference sequence). The CDR3 extends over 14 amino acids. CDR3 bases: TGTGCCAGCAGTTTTTCGTCTCTGAATCAGCCCCAGCATTTT. It is translated as CASSFSSLNQPQHF.

As DNA, the CDR3 is TGTGCCAGCAGTGACATGAACTCGGGTGCTTTCTTT. Translated, it gives CASSDMNSGAFF. V gene TRBV6-1 combines with J gene TRBJ1-1; D gene uncertain. V lost 3 bases and J lost 11, with 13 bases in between. Germline V lookup: CDR1 MNHNS, CDR2 SASEGT. This CDR3 contains 12 residues.

This clone was observed a handful of times. The rearrangement links TRBV4-3 to TRBJ1-4; D ambiguous. The CDR3 loop spans 13 amino acids. The germline gives CDR1 LGHNA, CDR2 YSLEER. The germline V and J ends were trimmed by 8 bases and 7 bases, with 14 bases remaining between them. The CDR3 region has the DNA TGCGCCAGCGGAAGGGTGGAGGGTGAAAAACTGTTTTTT. This gives the protein CASGRVEGEKLFF.

The chain employs TRBV19 and TRBJ1-4, with a tentative D call TRBD1 (5 bases). Trimming pared 7 bases from V and 0 bases from J, leaving 24 bases between. Germline CDR1 and CDR2: LNHDA and SQIVND (reference sequence). The CDR3 totals 19 residues. CDR3 protein: CASTSRGTAPRSTNEKLFF. For the CDR3, the DNA is TGTGCCAGTACAAGTAGAGGGACTGCGCCAAGATCAACTAATGAAAAACTGTTTTTT.